The source of this T cell receptor beta chain is a study of cytomegalovirus exposure and HLA in healthy donors. Primers for the PCR totalled 60 Vbeta and 13 Jbeta. Clones were sequenced by immunoSEQ multiplex PCR, and TCRdb holds only the in-frame ones, with some missing. Altogether some 190,000 clones are present, about 82% being singletons, with the ten largest covering 1.5% to 2%. This CDR3 contains 15 residues. Germline CDR1 and CDR2: LNHDA and SQIVND (reference sequence). The ends lost 7 bases at V and 6 bases at J; junction bases unmatched: 11. Study conclusions and caveats: Earlier analysis yielded a pattern in which most TCR beta V segments were productive about 90% or about 30% of the time. Researchers reported in a later analysis that a missense DCLRE1C variant was tied to TCR beta V- and J-gene trimming. Through in vitro validation, a few CMV-associated chains were shown to be specific for CMV antigens.

This clone was recorded a few times. The antigen remains undetermined. This TCR derives from a woman aged 25 to 39 in good health and CMV-seronegative. Sequencing input: PBMCs. V usage is TRBV19 and J usage is TRBJ1-1, with 10 bases fitting TRBD1. CDR3 protein: CASIGTGVDRAEAFF. The CDR3 DNA is TGTGCCAGTATTGGGACAGGGGTAGACAGAGCTGAAGCTTTCTTT.